This TCR beta chain was recorded in a study of regulatory and conventional T cells in RAG deficiency. The CDR3 loop spans 16 amino acids. The germline V and J ends were trimmed by 9 bases and 4 bases, with 21 bases remaining between them. Germline CDR1 SNHLY, CDR2 FYNNEI. Whole-study results and caveats: Control T-cell subsets had markedly higher Shannon entropy and lower Simpson indices than RAG-deficient patients. Omenn syndrome and CID/AS patients had around 100-fold fewer unique Treg TCR beta sequences, versus 9.5 to 10-fold elsewhere.

The method was immunoSEQ multiplex PCR; TCRdb's version includes in-frame clones alone and lacks a portion of them. In the table there are more than 40,000 clones, approximately 90% of which are singletons. With respect to this clone: The antigen is undetermined.

Genomic DNA came from blood conventional CD4+ T cells gated CD25-low CD127-high. The same data also went into a second study, on regulatory T cells. From that study: Primers: 52 TRBV forward and 13 TRBJ reverse.

The sample consisted of CD4+ effector T cells sorted from blood. This TCR came from a human donor in good health. V and J are TRBV2 and TRBJ2-2; D is possibly TRBD1 or TRBD2 (7 bases each). Here the CDR3 reads CARSPGGAEITGELFF. For the CDR3, the DNA is TGTGCCAGGAGCCCAGGGGGGGCAGAAATCACCGGGGAGCTGTTTTTT.